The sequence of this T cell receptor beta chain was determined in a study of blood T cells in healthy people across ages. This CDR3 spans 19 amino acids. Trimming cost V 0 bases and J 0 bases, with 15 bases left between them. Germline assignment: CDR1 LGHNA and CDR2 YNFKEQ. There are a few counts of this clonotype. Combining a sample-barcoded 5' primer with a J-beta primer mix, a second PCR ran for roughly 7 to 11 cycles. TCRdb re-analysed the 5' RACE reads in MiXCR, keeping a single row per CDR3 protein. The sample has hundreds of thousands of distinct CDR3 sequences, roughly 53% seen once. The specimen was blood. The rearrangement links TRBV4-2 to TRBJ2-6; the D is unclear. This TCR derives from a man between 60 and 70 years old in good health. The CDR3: CASSQDRTGLNSGANVLTF. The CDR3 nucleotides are TGTGCCAGCAGCCAAGATCGAACCGGGTTAAACTCTGGGGCCAACGTCCTGACTTTC.